The T cell receptor (beta chain) under discussion was sequenced for a study of blood T cell repertoires in COVID-19. TCRdb's copy holds only in-frame clones and misses some; the assay was immunoSEQ multiplex PCR. The sample has approximately 100,000 clones, about 90% seen once. The clonotype comes from a man in his forties or fifties with acute or convalescent COVID-19. Source material: peripheral blood.

The CDR3 sequence is CASSVVPTTGAQYF. CDR3 in DNA: TGTGCCAGCAGCGTAGTGCCGACGACCGGGGCCCAGTACTTC. The chain combines TRBV9 with TRBJ2-5, with D maybe TRBD2 (5 bases). The CDR3 loop spans 14 amino acids. The germline V and J ends were trimmed by 0 bases and 9 bases, with 15 bases remaining between them. CDR1 and CDR2 (germline): SGDLS, YYNGEE.